The 16 T cell receptor beta chains below all came from one sample that was sequenced in a study of OX40 agonist ivuxolimab in advanced cancers. Some clones are missing from TCRdb's copy, which holds only in-frame ones; the method was immunoSEQ multiplex PCR. This table holds 80,000 to 100,000 clones, approximately 87% found once. Sequenced here: CD4+ or CD8+ T cells sorted from blood, sampled in a trial of the OX40 agonist ivuxolimab. Receptor source: an adult with an advanced solid tumor such as melanoma, head and neck, liver or kidney cancer.

The chain couples TRBV30 to TRBJ2-7, with 8 bases that match TRBD1. The CDR3 has 13 residues. The V segment lost 5 bases and the J segment 6 bases; nucleotides outside the gene matches: 9. Germline CDR1 and CDR2: GTSNPN and SVGIG (reference sequence). The CDR3 DNA reads as TGTGCCTGGCTACGTCGGGACAGGTCCGAGCAGTACTTC. Protein product: CAWLRRDRSEQYF.

CDR3 sequence reads: CASSTTGAGSTEAFF. The CDR3 region has the DNA TGTGCCAGCAGCACCACAGGGGCCGGGTCCACTGAAGCTTTCTTT. The chain employs TRBV9 and TRBJ1-1, with 7 bases that match TRBD1. CDR3 length equals 15 residues. CDR1 is SGDLS and CDR2 is YYNGEE in the germline V gene. V was pared by 4 bases and J by 4 bases, with 10 bases of the junction left unmatched.

The chain combines TRBV5-1 with TRBJ1-1, with unresolved D. V was cut by 0 bases and J by 7 bases, with 4 bases left in between. The CDR3 covers 11 residues. Germline V gene data show CDR1 as SGHRS and CDR2 as YFSETQ. CDR3 sequence (DNA): TGCGCCAGCAGCTTGGACAGTGAAGCTTTCTTT. This codes for CASSLDSEAFF.

The V gene is TRBV7-9, the J gene TRBJ1-2; weak D call: TRBD1 (6 bases). Trimming removed 6 bases at V and 4 bases at J, with 12 bases between. The CDR3 contains 13 residues. Germline loops: CDR1 SEHNR, CDR2 FQNEAQ (reference sequence). CDR3 amino acids: CASSPTGFYGYTF. The DNA of the CDR3 is TGTGCCAGCAGTCCTACAGGGTTCTATGGCTACACCTTC.

J is TRBJ1-1 and V is TRBV6-6, with D tentatively TRBD1 (5 bases). V lost 8 bases and J lost 11, with 18 bases in between. The CDR3 runs 12 residues. Germline CDR1 reads MNHNY; CDR2 reads SVGAGI (reference sequence). The CDR3: CASHWSPGAAFF. The CDR3 DNA reads TGTGCCAGCCATTGGAGTCCCGGGGCCGCTTTCTTT.

This clone was counted a single time. The rearrangement links TRBV9 to TRBJ2-1; D gene unclear. Germline CDR1 SGDLS, CDR2 YYNGEE. This CDR3 is built from 12 residues. Trimming removed 4 bases at V and 6 bases at J, with 8 bases between. CDR3 in amino acids: CASSPWGNEQFF. CDR3 DNA sequence: TGTGCCAGCAGCCCCTGGGGCAATGAGCAGTTCTTC.

The chain combines TRBV11-2 with TRBJ1-1; the D gene is possibly TRBD1 (6 bases). Trimming shortened V by 4 bases and J by 1 base, and 10 bases separated the two germline ends. The CDR3 runs 14 residues. The V gene's germline CDR1 is SGHAT and CDR2 FQNNGV. CDR3 nucleotide sequence: TGTGCCAGCAGCTCCAGGGGCCCGAACACTGAAGCTTTCTTT. Its protein is CASSSRGPNTEAFF.

The chain employs TRBV7-2 and TRBJ1-2, with D uncertain. The CDR3 is 15 amino acids. V was pared by 5 bases and J by 4 bases, with 17 bases between. Germline CDR1 and CDR2: SGHTA and FQGNSA. CDR3 in amino acids: CASSRVGSTVYGYTF. DNA of the CDR3: TGTGCCAGCAGCCGGGTGGGGTCTACGGTCTATGGCTACACCTTC.

This chain uses TRBV2 with TRBJ2-2, with 12 nucleotides matching TRBD1. V trimming: 5 bases; J trimming: 5 bases; junction bases outside the gene matches: 12. The CDR3 length is 18 residues. Germline assignment: CDR1 SNHLY and CDR2 FYNNEI. The CDR3 DNA sequence: TGTGCCAGCAGTTTAAACCGGGACAGGGGGCGCAAAACCGGGGAGCTGTTTTTT. It yields the protein CASSLNRDRGRKTGELFF.

This chain links TRBV27 with TRBJ2-7; 8 nucleotides agree with TRBD1. J gave up 4 bases and V 5 bases, and 10 bases lay outside the gene matches. The CDR3 has 15 amino acids. Germline CDR1 and CDR2: MNHEY and SMNVEV (reference sequence). The CDR3 DNA reads TGTGCCAGCAGTATTCACGGGACAGGACTTTACGAGCAGTACTTC. Its translation is CASSIHGTGLYEQYF.

The chain combines TRBV11-3 with TRBJ2-7; no definite D call. This CDR3 has 13 amino acids. CDR1 and CDR2 (germline): SGHNT, YENEEA. V lost 3 bases and J 6 bases, leaving 12 bases between the germline ends. The CDR3 DNA follows: TGTGCCAGCAGCTTTCGTCTCCAGCCCGAGCAGTACTTC. Translation gives CASSFRLQPEQYF.

V and J are TRBV7-2 and TRBJ2-3; 7 bases line up with TRBD1. The trim removed 3 bases at V and 3 bases at J, leaving 6 bases unmatched. CDR3 length: 15 amino acids. Per germline, CDR1 SGHTA and CDR2 FQGNSA. In DNA, the CDR3 is TGTGCCAGCAGCTTGAGGACAGGTGGGACAGATACGCAGTATTTT. Protein: CASSLRTGGTDTQYF.

This sequence joins TRBV18 and TRBJ1-4; the D is unclear. Between the trimmed V and J ends, which lost 3 bases and 8 bases, there was a span of 13 bases. The CDR3 length is 14 residues. Germline V gene data show CDR1 as KGHSH and CDR2 as LQKENI. CDR3 in amino acids: CASSPRGGREKLFF. CDR3 coding DNA: TGTGCCAGCTCACCCCGCGGAGGGCGGGAAAAACTGTTTTTT.

The J gene is TRBJ2-2, the V gene TRBV4-2, with TRBD2 identical over 8 bases. After removal of 3 bases from V and 3 bases from J, the junction contained 6 bases not matched to a gene. Germline CDR1 LGHNA, CDR2 YNFKEQ. The CDR3 runs to 16 residues. The CDR3 nucleotides are TGTGCCAGCAGCCACGGAGCGGGAGCCTACACCGGGGAGCTGTTTTTT. It yields the protein CASSHGAGAYTGELFF.

The chain recombines TRBV7-2 with TRBJ2-1; D gene uncertain. Germline V gene lookup returns CDR1 SGHTA and CDR2 FQGNSA. The CDR3 is 16 amino acids. Deletions cut 3 bases from V and 1 base from J, with 13 bases between. Here the CDR3 DNA reads TGTGCCAGCAGCTTTTACCCCTTGGGATCCTACAATGAGCAGTTCTTC. It translates to CASSFYPLGSYNEQFF.

V usage is TRBV10-3 and J usage is TRBJ1-5; TRBD1 agrees at 9 bases. Germline V CDR1 and CDR2: ENHRY, SYGVKD. J lost 4 bases, V lost 5 bases, and 6 bases had no gene match. CDR3 length equals 15 residues. The CDR3 DNA reads as TGTGCCATCAGTCCGGGACAGGGACATAATCAGCCCCAGCATTTT. It yields the protein CAISPGQGHNQPQHF.